This T cell receptor beta chain was retrieved from a study of breast tumors, draining lymph nodes, adjacent tissues. MiXCR, run by TCRdb on the multiplex PCR reads, gives a single entry per CDR3 protein. The sample includes 190,000 or so distinct CDR3 sequences, approximately 33% of them seen just once. A note on this clonotype: Its antigen is not identified.

Samples came from axillary lymph nodes draining the breast cancer. Study-wide results and caveats: Compared with lymph nodes, tumors were less diverse; compared with nontumor tissue, more. Tumor and nontumor repertoires were significantly more similar in luminal-like than in basal-like breast cancer. Findings are consistent with lymph node origin and intratumoral expansion of most tumor T cells.

The CDR3 has 17 amino acids. V lost 1 base to trimming and J lost 7 bases; unmatched junction nucleotides: 16. CDR1 and CDR2 from the germline V gene are SGHTS and YDEGEE. The TCR sequence derives from a female donor with breast cancer. Some clones in this sample may be carry-over from other donors' samples. The source material was axillary lymph node tissue. The chain combines TRBV5-8 with TRBJ2-7, with 8 bases lining up with TRBD1. The chain's CDR3 is CASSLRVWPQGAGEQYF. In DNA, the CDR3 is TGTGCCAGCAGCTTGAGGGTTTGGCCCCAGGGGGCAGGGGAGCAGTACTTC.